This entry lists 27 T cell receptor beta chains sequenced from one sample in a study of blood T cell repertoires in COVID-19. The method was immunoSEQ multiplex PCR; TCRdb's version includes in-frame clones alone and lacks a portion of them. The profile covers tens of thousands of clones, with more than 85% appearing a single time and about 3.1% taken by the ten largest. The sequenced material came from peripheral blood. The receptors originated from a woman in her seventies with active COVID-19.

The chain combines TRBV3-1 (or the pseudogene TRBV3-2) with TRBJ1-4; D perhaps matches TRBD1 (5 bases). Per the germline V gene, CDR1 is LGHDT and CDR2 is YNNKEL (reference sequence). V lost 1 base and J 7 bases, leaving 10 bases between the germline ends. This CDR3 comprises 14 residues. The CDR3 loop reads CASSQAGGGEKLFF. Here the CDR3 DNA reads TGTGCCAGCAGCCAAGCGGGGGGGGGTGAAAAACTGTTTTTT.

The V and J genes are TRBV29-1 and TRBJ2-5, with TRBD1 identical over 7 bases. Looked up from germline, CDR1 is SQVTM and CDR2 is ANQGSEA. V shed 5 bases and J 5 bases; nucleotides not matched to a gene: 5. The CDR3 sequence is 12 residues long. The CDR3 here is CSVNRGRETQYF. CDR3 sequence (DNA): TGCAGCGTTAATAGGGGGCGGGAGACCCAGTACTTC.

The CDR3 nucleotides are TGCGCCAGCAGCCCGGGACAGGCGCTCTCCTACGAGCAGTACTTC. Translated, it gives CASSPGQALSYEQYF. The chain has TRBV5-1 and TRBJ2-7, with TRBD1 identical over 8 bases. J was trimmed by 0 bases and V by 4 bases; bases with no gene match: 6. Germline values: CDR1 SGHRS, CDR2 YFSETQ. CDR3 length: 15 amino acids. The variable domain in full, completed from reference TRBV5-1 and TRBJ2-7, reads KAGVTQTPRYLIKTRGQQVTLSCSPISGHRSVSWYQQTPGQGLQFLFEYFSETQRNKGNFPGRFSGRQFSNSRSEMNVSTLELGDSALYLCASSPGQALSYEQYFGPGTRLTVT.

A single count supports this clone. The gene calls are TRBV11-3 and TRBJ2-7; the match to TRBD2 covers 10 bases. V trimming: 3 bases; J trimming: 2 bases; junction bases outside the gene matches: 4. This CDR3 comprises 15 residues. Germline CDR1 is SGHNT and CDR2 is YENEEA. The DNA of the CDR3 is TGTGCCAGCAGCTTCCAAAGCGGGAGGGCCTACGAGCAGTACTTC. The encoded protein is CASSFQSGRAYEQYF.

This clone was seen once. The chain joins TRBV2 to TRBJ2-1, with 10 positions matching TRBD2. The germline CDR1 and CDR2 sequences are SNHLY and FYNNEI. The CDR3 is made up of 14 amino acids. Trimming cost V 7 bases and J 6 bases; bases outside gene matches: 6. The chain's CDR3 is CASTEREGRNEQFF. The CDR3 coding sequence is TGTGCCAGCACCGAGCGGGAGGGCCGCAATGAGCAGTTCTTC.

This chain uses TRBV3-1 (or the pseudogene TRBV3-2) with TRBJ1-2; D gene uncertain. The CDR3 totals 14 residues. The germline gives CDR1 LGHDT, CDR2 YNNKEL (reference sequence). The V and J ends lost 0 bases and 3 bases respectively, with 8 bases between them. CDR3 nucleotides: TGTGCCAGCAGCCAAGATTGGGCAGACTATGGCTACACCTTC. This encodes CASSQDWADYGYTF.

The rearrangement links TRBV7-9 to TRBJ2-2; 7 nucleotides align to TRBD2. Germline-derived CDR1 and CDR2 are SEHNR and FQNEAQ (reference sequence). The V and J ends lost 4 bases and 1 base, in that order; junction bases with no gene match: 6. The CDR3 is 16 residues long. The DNA for the CDR3 is TGTGCCAGCAGCTCCCAGCGGGGTTGGAACACCGGGGAGCTGTTTTTT. Translated, it gives CASSSQRGWNTGELFF.

The CDR3 loop is CASSQDRVDRKNIQYF. CDR3 nucleotides: TGCGCCAGCAGCCAAGATCGCGTGGACAGAAAAAACATTCAGTACTTC. V usage is TRBV4-1 and J usage is TRBJ2-4, with D possibly matching TRBD1 (6 bases). Per the germline V gene, CDR1 is MGHRA and CDR2 is YSYEKL. V dropped 0 bases and J dropped 4 bases, with 13 bases sitting between them. The CDR3 has 16 amino acids.

The chain uses TRBV29-1 and TRBJ2-1, with 7 bases lining up with TRBD1. The J segment lost 7 bases and the V segment lost 6 bases, leaving 9 bases of the junction unmatched. The CDR3 has 13 residues. Germline-derived CDR1 and CDR2 are SQVTM and ANQGSEA. The CDR3 coding sequence is TGCAGCGTCGCCTGGGGACAGAGAAATGAGCAGTTCTTC. Its translation: CSVAWGQRNEQFF.

The chain recombines TRBV29-1 with TRBJ2-1; TRBD1 agrees at 7 bases. CDR3 length: 13 residues. The germline V gene encodes CDR1 SQVTM and CDR2 ANQGSEA. Written as DNA, the CDR3 is TGCAGTGGTCAGACAGGGTTGGGCAATGAGCAGTTCTTC. It translates to CSGQTGLGNEQFF.

This clone has just one count. The chain combines TRBV30 with TRBJ1-1, with D unresolved. This CDR3 comprises 16 residues. CDR1 is GTSNPN, CDR2 SVGIG, per germline (reference sequence). The ends were cut back, 5 bases at V and 0 bases at J, with 19 bases in the middle. CDR3 sequence reads: CAWAKDRRPVNTEAFF. CDR3 nucleotide sequence: TGTGCCTGGGCGAAGGATAGGAGGCCCGTGAACACTGAAGCTTTCTTT.

The J gene is TRBJ1-1, the V gene TRBV11-2, with a weak D call TRBD1 (5 bases). Per the germline V gene, CDR1 is SGHAT and CDR2 is FQNNGV. With 0 bases removed from V and 5 bases from J, the gap between germline ends came to 13 bases. This CDR3 spans 15 amino acids. The CDR3 DNA is TGTGCCAGCAGCTTAGATCTGGGGAGGGGAACTGAAGCTTTCTTT. Residues: CASSLDLGRGTEAFF. The full variable domain, with the rest looked up from reference TRBV11-2 and TRBJ1-1, is EAGVAQSPRYKIIEKRQSVAFWCNPISGHATLYWYQQILGQGPKLLIQFQNNGVVDDSQLPKDRFSAERLKGVDSTLKIQPAKLEDSAVYLCASSLDLGRGTEAFFGQGTRLTVV.

The chain carries TRBV4-1 and TRBJ1-1; D not certain. Germline CDR1 MGHRA, CDR2 YSYEKL. CDR3 size: 13 residues. V gave up 0 bases and J gave up 1 base, with 3 bases separating them. The CDR3 sequence: CASSQDRNTEAFF. The CDR3 coding sequence is TGCGCCAGCAGCCAAGACAGGAACACTGAAGCTTTCTTT.

The rearrangement links TRBV11-2 to TRBJ2-2, with D perhaps matching TRBD2 (5 bases). The germline CDR1 and CDR2 sequences are SGHAT and FQNNGV. This CDR3 is built from 12 residues. Trimming pared 3 bases from V and 7 bases from J, leaving 6 bases between. CDR3 sequence reads: CASSLEVGELFF. CDR3 bases: TGTGCCAGCAGCTTGGAGGTCGGGGAGCTGTTTTTT.

This chain uses TRBV4-3 with TRBJ2-3, with 8 bases identical to TRBD2. V was pared by 0 bases and J by 0 bases, with 5 bases of the junction left unmatched. CDR1 and CDR2 (germline): LGHNA, YSLEER. The CDR3 contains 17 residues. CDR3 protein: CASSQELSGSSTDTQYF. The CDR3 coding sequence is TGCGCCAGCAGCCAAGAATTGAGCGGGAGTAGCACAGATACGCAGTATTTT.

Comments on this clone: Relative to the germline gene, one junction end is altered; a read error may explain this. This chain connects TRBV5-1 to TRBJ1-2; TRBD1 might be the D (5 bases). CDR1 is SGHRS, CDR2 YFSETQ, per germline. The CDR3 covers 16 residues. The CDR3 sequence: CASSPTGDMDNHSASF. The CDR3 DNA reads as TGCGCCAGCAGCCCGACGGGAGATATGGACAATCACTCGGCGTCCTTC.

This chain connects TRBV6-5 to TRBJ1-5; D not resolved. V lost 2 bases to trimming and J lost 4 bases, with 9 bases between them. The CDR3 runs to 14 residues. CDR1 and CDR2 from the germline V gene are MNHEY and SVGAGI. The CDR3 spells CASSYSSWNQPQHF. As DNA, the CDR3 is TGTGCCAGCAGTTACAGCTCATGGAATCAGCCCCAGCATTTT.

The chain carries TRBV5-1 and TRBJ2-3; TRBD2 matches at 8 bases. The ends lost 7 bases at V and 4 bases at J; junction bases unmatched: 8. The CDR3 has 14 residues. CDR1 and CDR2 from the germline V gene are SGHRS and YFSETQ. The CDR3, as DNA: TGCGCCAGCCGACGGGACGGGAGGGCAGATACGCAGTATTTT. This gives the protein CASRRDGRADTQYF.

The J gene is TRBJ2-7, the V gene TRBV7-3; TRBD2 matches at 7 bases. J was trimmed by 2 bases and V by 2 bases; bases with no gene match: 6. The germline V gene has CDR1 SGHTA and CDR2 FQGTGA. This CDR3 contains 15 residues. The CDR3 region is CASSLGLAGPYEQYF. Here the CDR3 DNA reads TGTGCCAGCAGCTTAGGATTAGCGGGCCCCTACGAGCAGTACTTC.

The chain uses TRBV5-4 and TRBJ1-1; D is perhaps TRBD1 (6 bases). This CDR3 comprises 15 residues. Trimming took off 5 bases at V and 5 bases at J, with 19 bases between the two ends. CDR1 is SGHNT and CDR2 is YYREEE in the germline V gene (reference sequence). The CDR3, as DNA: TGTGCCAGCAGGTCCACAGGGTTGGGGGATACTGAAGCTTTCTTT. Translating gives CASRSTGLGDTEAFF.

The chain combines TRBV4-2 with TRBJ2-7; 10 bases are shared with TRBD1. With V trimmed by 3 bases and J by 3 bases, 5 bases remained unmatched. Germline V lookup: CDR1 LGHNA, CDR2 YNFKEQ. The CDR3 consists of 15 residues. Here the CDR3 DNA reads TGTGCCAGCAGCCAGGGACAGGGGAGTTACTACGAGCAGTACTTC. As protein: CASSQGQGSYYEQYF.

V gene TRBV3-1 (or the pseudogene TRBV3-2) combines with J gene TRBJ1-1, with D uncertain. Trimming took off 2 bases at V and 5 bases at J, with 9 bases between the two ends. Germline values: CDR1 LGHDT, CDR2 YNNKEL (reference sequence). The CDR3 length is 13 residues. The CDR3 here is CASSQKSSTEAFF. Written as DNA, the CDR3 is TGTGCCAGCAGCCAAAAATCGAGTACTGAAGCTTTCTTT.

The chain recombines TRBV5-4 with TRBJ2-7; tentatively, D is TRBD2 (5 bases). The CDR3 has 14 amino acids. Germline CDR1 reads SGHNT; CDR2 reads YYREEE (reference sequence). V gave up 4 bases and J gave up 2 bases, with 13 bases separating them. The CDR3 spells CASSPDSDAYEQYF. CDR3 sequence (DNA): TGTGCCAGCAGCCCGGACTCCGATGCCTACGAGCAGTACTTC.

CDR3 DNA: TGTGCCAGCAGTCGGAAGAAGGGGGCTGAAGCTTTCTTT. It encodes CASSRKKGAEAFF. This sequence joins TRBV6-5 and TRBJ1-1, with D possibly TRBD1 on 6 matching bases. Germline V lookup: CDR1 MNHEY, CDR2 SVGAGI. The V and J ends lost 5 bases and 6 bases respectively, with 13 bases between them. This CDR3 is 13 amino acids long.

J is TRBJ2-7 and V is TRBV5-1; TRBD2 agrees at 15 bases. Per the germline V gene, CDR1 is SGHRS and CDR2 is YFSETQ. Trimming removed 5 bases from V and 2 bases from J; junction bases left unmatched: 8. The CDR3 contains 17 residues. The DNA for the CDR3 is TGCGCCAGCAGGGGACTAGCGGGAGGTCCCGGGCCCTACGAGCAGTACTTC. Its protein is CASRGLAGGPGPYEQYF.

The chain couples TRBV5-6 to TRBJ1-2, with 8 nucleotides matching TRBD1. Germline CDR1 reads SGHDT; CDR2 reads YYEEEE. This CDR3 spans 13 amino acids. V was pared by 3 bases and J by 4 bases, with 2 bases of the junction left unmatched. The CDR3 coding sequence is TGTGCCAGCAGCTGGACAGGGCTCTATGGCTACACCTTC. It is translated as CASSWTGLYGYTF.

The rearrangement uses TRBV7-6 and TRBJ2-7; TRBD2 might be the D (5 bases). This CDR3 comprises 15 residues. The V and J ends lost 5 bases and 0 bases respectively, with 14 bases between them. The V gene's germline CDR1 is SGHVS and CDR2 FNYEAQ. The CDR3 sequence: CASSPGNSISYEQYF. The CDR3 DNA is TGTGCCAGCAGCCCGGGGAATTCGATCTCCTACGAGCAGTACTTC.